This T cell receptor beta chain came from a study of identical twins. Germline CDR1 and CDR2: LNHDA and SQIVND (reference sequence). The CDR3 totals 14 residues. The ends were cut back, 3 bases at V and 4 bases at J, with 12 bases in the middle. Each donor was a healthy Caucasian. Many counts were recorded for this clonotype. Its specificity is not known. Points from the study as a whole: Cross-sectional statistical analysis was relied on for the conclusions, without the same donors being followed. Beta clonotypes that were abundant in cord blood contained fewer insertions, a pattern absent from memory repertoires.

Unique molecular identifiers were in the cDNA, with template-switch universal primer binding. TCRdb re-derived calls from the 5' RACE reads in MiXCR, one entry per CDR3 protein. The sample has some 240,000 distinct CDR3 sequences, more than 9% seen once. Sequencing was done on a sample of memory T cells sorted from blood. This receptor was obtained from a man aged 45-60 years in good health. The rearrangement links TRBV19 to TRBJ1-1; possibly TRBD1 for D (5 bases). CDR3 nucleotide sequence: TGTGCCAGTAGTATTATCGGGGCGCCCACTGAAGCTTTCTTT. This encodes CASSIIGAPTEAFF. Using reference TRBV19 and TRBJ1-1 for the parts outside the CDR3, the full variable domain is DGGITQSPKYLFRKEGQNVTLSCEQNLNHDAMYWYRQDPGQGLRLIYYSQIVNDFQKGDIAEGYSVSREKKESFPLTVTSAQKNPTAFYLCASSIIGAPTEAFFGQGTRLTVV.